This is a list of T cell receptor beta chains from one sample in a study of blood T cell repertoires in COVID-19. Profiling relied on immunoSEQ multiplex PCR, and the TCRdb table lists in-frame clones only, not all of them. The repertoire holds some 100,000 clones, with 70% to 80% as singletons. The sequencing sample was made of peripheral blood. Receptor source: a man between 65 and 85 years old with acute or convalescent COVID-19. The CDR3 runs from the conserved cysteine through the conserved F or W. The D gene is left open where the match is weak. Where a row states a size, it is once, few, many or the class of an expanded clone; other rows omit it.

>few|TRBD1|TRBV6-5|TRBJ1-3
CASSRQGIGGNTIYF
TGTGCCAGCAGTCGACAGGGAATAGGTGGAAACACCATATATTTT
>-|-|TRBV4-1|TRBJ1-2
CASSQDPGSNYGYTF
TGCGCCAGCAGCCAAGATCCAGGCTCTAACTATGGCTACACCTTC
>-|TRBD1|TRBV9|TRBJ1-4
CASSPQPGGWEKLFF
TGTGCCAGCAGCCCTCAACCAGGGGGTTGGGAAAAACTGTTTTTT
>-|-|TRBV2|TRBJ2-7
CASAGGLVYEQYF
TGTGCCAGCGCAGGGGGGCTAGTCTACGAGCAGTACTTC
>-|-|TRBV29-1|TRBJ1-2
CSAQGTYGGYTF
TGCAGCGCCCAGGGGACCTACGGGGGCTACACCTTC
>-|-|TRBV19|TRBJ2-2
CASSVQGVGDTGELFF
TGTGCCAGTAGTGTGCAAGGGGTAGGGGACACCGGGGAGCTGTTTTTT
>-|TRBD2|TRBV5-4|TRBJ2-1
CASSPGLAGVTNEQFF
TGTGCCAGCAGCCCGGGACTAGCGGGAGTCACGAATGAGCAGTTCTTC
>-|TRBD2|TRBV10-3|TRBJ2-2
CAISESGTSGAGELFF
TGTGCCATCAGTGAGTCCGGGACTAGCGGGGCCGGGGAGCTGTTTTTT
>once|TRBD1|TRBV6-2/TRBV6-3|TRBJ2-1
CASSYSRDSSSYNEQFF
TGTGCCAGCAGTTATTCCCGGGACAGTAGCTCCTACAATGAGCAGTTCTTC
>-|-|TRBV4-2|TRBJ1-2
CASSHPQANYGYTF
TGTGCCAGCAGCCACCCTCAGGCGAACTATGGCTACACCTTC
>-|-|TRBV29-1|TRBJ2-2
CSAQRTLNTGELFF
TGCAGCGCCCAGAGGACTCTGAACACCGGGGAGCTGTTTTTT
>-|-|TRBV28|TRBJ2-3
CASTRTVTDTQYF
TGTGCCAGCACCCGGACAGTCACAGATACGCAGTATTTT
>-|TRBD1|TRBV5-1|TRBJ2-7
CASSTGTGSEQYF
TGCGCCAGCAGCACGGGGACAGGGAGCGAGCAGTACTTC
>-|-|TRBV18|TRBJ2-7
CASSPVEGLAYEQYF
TGTGCCAGCTCACCCGTTGAGGGCCTCGCTTACGAGCAGTACTTC
>-|TRBD1|TRBV5-1|TRBJ2-3
CASSQGDRDTQYF
TGCGCCAGCAGCCAGGGGGACAGGGACACGCAGTATTTT
>-|-|TRBV5-5|TRBJ2-3
CASSLGRRDTQYF
TGTGCCAGCAGCTTGGGTAGGAGGGATACGCAGTATTTT
>-|TRBD2|TRBV9|TRBJ2-1
CASSYRTSGYNEQFF
TGTGCCAGCAGCTACCGGACTAGTGGTTACAATGAGCAGTTCTTC
>once|-|TRBV28|TRBJ2-7
CASTPRGYEQYF
TGTGCCAGCACCCCAAGGGGCTACGAGCAGTACTTC
>-|-|TRBV13|TRBJ2-7
CASSSQGVYEQYF
TGTGCCAGCAGCTCACAGGGTGTCTACGAGCAGTACTTC
>-|-|TRBV6-5|TRBJ1-1
CASRTSGTEAFF
TGTGCCAGCAGAACGTCGGGGACTGAAGCTTTCTTT
>-|-|TRBV12-3/TRBV12-4|TRBJ1-2
CASSYRQDYTF
TGTGCCAGCAGTTACCGGCAGGACTACACCTTC
>-|TRBD1|TRBV5-4|TRBJ1-6
CASSSGTGDPFTLHF
TGTGCCAGCAGCTCGGGGACAGGGGATCCCTTCACCCTCCACTTT
>-|-|TRBV24-1|TRBJ2-5
CATSDLGHDQETQYF
TGTGCCACCAGTGATTTGGGCCATGACCAAGAGACCCAGTACTTC
>few|-|TRBV4-1|TRBJ2-4
CASSQDVIVIAAAKNIQYF
TGCGCCAGCAGCCAAGATGTAATTGTGATAGCTGCAGCCAAAAACATTCAGTACTTC
>-|TRBD1|TRBV28|TRBJ2-7
CASRGQGERYEQYF
TGTGCCAGCAGGGGACAGGGGGAAAGATACGAGCAGTACTTC
>-|TRBD1|TRBV5-4|TRBJ1-1
CASSFRQGVGTEAFF
TGTGCCAGCAGCTTTCGACAGGGGGTCGGCACTGAAGCTTTCTTT
>-|-|TRBV18|TRBJ1-3
CASEQVSGNTIYF
TGTGCCAGCGAACAGGTCTCTGGAAACACCATATATTTT
>-|TRBD2|TRBV13|TRBJ2-7
CASSAGTSGLRSSYEQYF
TGTGCCAGCAGCGCCGGGACTAGCGGGTTACGATCCTCCTACGAGCAGTACTTC
>-|TRBD2|TRBV7-6|TRBJ2-1
CASRPGLAGVGNEQFF
TGTGCCAGCAGGCCGGGACTAGCGGGAGTGGGTAATGAGCAGTTCTTC
>few|-|TRBV29-1|TRBJ1-1
CSVEEGSTEAFF
TGCAGCGTTGAAGAGGGCAGCACTGAAGCTTTCTTT
>-|TRBD2|TRBV5-4|TRBJ2-1
CASSPPGAGGDNEQFF
TGTGCCAGCAGCCCCCCAGGGGCGGGAGGTGACAATGAGCAGTTCTTC
>-|-|TRBV4-3|TRBJ1-2
CASSQGVAGTVNYGYTF
TGCGCCAGCAGCCAAGGGGTTGCGGGAACGGTTAACTATGGCTACACCTTC
>once|TRBD2|TRBV28|TRBJ2-2
CASTPLAAGVAGELFF
TGTGCCAGCACCCCGTTAGCCGCGGGAGTAGCCGGGGAGCTGTTTTTT
>-|TRBD2|TRBV2|TRBJ2-1
CASWDGSGSPHEQFF
TGTGCCAGCTGGGATGGTAGCGGGAGTCCCCATGAGCAGTTCTTC
>-|-|TRBV29-1|TRBJ2-1
CSSQRAQVDNEQFF
TGCAGCTCGCAGCGGGCCCAAGTCGACAATGAGCAGTTCTTC
>-|-|TRBV6-6|TRBJ2-2
CASSSRGGELFF
TGTGCCAGCAGTTCCCGGGGCGGGGAGCTGTTTTTT
>-|TRBD1|TRBV7-6|TRBJ1-5
CASSLEQGAAQPQHF
TGTGCCAGCAGCTTAGAACAGGGGGCTGCTCAGCCCCAGCATTTT
>-|TRBD1|TRBV7-2|TRBJ1-2
CASSLWTGVSSGGYTF
TGTGCCAGCAGCTTGTGGACAGGGGTCTCCTCAGGCGGCTACACCTTC
>-|TRBD2|TRBV5-1|TRBJ2-3
CASSTAGDLLYTQYF
TGCGCCAGCAGCACAGCGGGAGACTTGCTTTATACGCAGTATTTT
>-|-|TRBV28|TRBJ2-6
CASRTEGGLPSGANVLTF
TGTGCCAGCAGGACTGAGGGGGGGCTTCCGTCAGGGGCCAACGTCCTGACTTTC
>once|-|TRBV20-1|TRBJ2-7
CSASSGPLLYEQYF
TGCAGTGCTAGTAGTGGCCCCCTTCTCTACGAGCAGTACTTC
>-|TRBD2|TRBV11-2|TRBJ2-1
CASSFSSGGEREQFF
TGTGCCAGCAGCTTTTCTTCCGGGGGGGAGCGGGAGCAGTTCTTC
>-|-|TRBV24-1|TRBJ1-4
CATQAPGGNEKLFF
TGTGCCACCCAAGCGCCCGGGGGTAATGAAAAACTGTTTTTT
>once|TRBD2|TRBV4-2|TRBJ2-2
CASSQDLAGAVELFF
TGTGCCAGCAGCCAAGACCTAGCGGGGGCGGTGGAGCTGTTTTTT
>-|-|TRBV27|TRBJ2-5
CASGVGGLETQYF
TGTGCCAGCGGTGTGGGGGGGCTTGAGACCCAGTACTTC
>-|TRBD2|TRBV5-6|TRBJ2-1
CASSLTGGPNNEQFF
TGTGCCAGCAGCTTGACGGGAGGGCCGAACAATGAGCAGTTCTTC
>-|TRBD2|TRBV5-4|TRBJ2-7
CASSPPFPRRGGEEQYF
TGTGCCAGCAGCCCCCCGTTCCCCCGCCGGGGGGGGGAAGAGCAGTACTTC
>-|TRBD2|TRBV9|TRBJ2-1
CASSAPTGLVFGEQFF
TGTGCCAGCAGCGCACCAACCGGACTAGTATTCGGGGAGCAGTTCTTC